Following are 10 T cell receptor beta chains from one sample sequenced in a study of T cells in women clearing cervical HPV infection. Sequencing was performed with immunoSEQ multiplex PCR; in TCRdb, only in-frame clones are kept and a portion is missing. This sample's table has some 20,000 clones. The source material was blood buffy coat. The origin of the receptors is a woman aged 18-69 years with a cervical HPV16 infection that either progressed to CIN3+ or cleared (not recorded which).

In regard to this clone: With the read ending 3 residues before the CDR3 end, the germline J gene is used to fill in that end. The rearrangement uses TRBV30 and TRBJ2-5; TRBD2 matches 7 bases. The CDR3 contains 15 residues. V lost 3 bases to trimming and J lost 5 bases; unmatched junction nucleotides: 12. CDR1 GTSNPN and CDR2 SVGIG come from the germline V gene (reference sequence). CDR3 protein: CAWSLLGNSGETQYF. The DNA read from the CDR3 is TGTGCCTGGAGCCTACTAGGAAATAGCGGGGAGACC.

As concerns this clone: The CDR3 end falls 3 residues outside the read, so it is completed with the germline J gene. This sequence joins TRBV20-1 and TRBJ2-3; possibly TRBD2 for D (6 bases). The CDR3 has 13 amino acids. CDR1 DFQATT and CDR2 SNEGSKA come from the germline V gene (reference sequence). Trimming took off 6 bases at V and 4 bases at J, with 14 bases between the two ends. The CDR3: CSAKLAGPDTQYF. The covered CDR3 bases are TGCAGTGCCAAGTTGGCGGGGCCAGATACG.

In the case of this clone: The sequenced fragment ends 3 residues before the CDR3 boundary, so the rest is inferred from the germline J gene. The chain joins TRBV4-1 to TRBJ2-5; TRBD1 matches 7 bases. The V gene end was trimmed by 3 bases and the J gene end by 2 bases; junction bases not matched to a gene: 6. Per germline, CDR1 MGHRA and CDR2 YSYEKL. This CDR3 has 15 residues. The covered CDR3 bases are TGCGCCAGCAGCCAGGGCAGGACAGGACAAGAGACC. Its translation is CASSQGRTGQET. The full CDR3 protein is CASSQGRTGQETQYF.

With respect to this clone: Coverage ceases 3 residues before the CDR3 finishes, and the germline J gene fills in the end. This rearrangement joins TRBV18 to TRBJ1-2; D may be TRBD1 (5 bases). Germline V gene data show CDR1 as KGHSH and CDR2 as LQKENI. This CDR3 spans 13 amino acids. The sequenced part of the CDR3 DNA is TGTGCCAGCTCGCGGGGGGGTATATACGAC. Amino acid sequence: CASSRGGIYD. The full-length CDR3 reads as CASSRGGIYDYTF.

Regarding this clone: The missing CDR3 end, 3 residues past where the read stops, is filled in from the germline J gene. V and J are TRBV7-2 and TRBJ1-2; TRBD1 matches at 8 bases. The CDR3 extends over 16 amino acids. Germline V gives CDR1 SGHTA, CDR2 FQGNSA. The CDR3 spells CASSLAVGQGTYDYTF. Partial CDR3 DNA: TGTGCCAGCAGCTTAGCGGTTGGACAGGGCACCTACGAC.

In the case of this clone: The read terminates 3 residues before the CDR3 end, so the remaining end is supplied by the germline J gene. The rearrangement uses TRBV20-1 and TRBJ1-1; D gene uncertain. The V gene lost 0 bases and the J gene lost 5 bases, with 7 bases spanning the gap. Germline V CDR1 and CDR2: DFQATT, SNEGSKA (reference sequence). This CDR3 comprises 12 residues. The CDR3 loop reads CSARDARTEAFF. The sequenced CDR3 bases are TGCAGTGCTAGAGATGCGCGAACTGAA.

Of note for this clone: The CDR3 is cut off 3 residues early in the read; its end comes from the germline J gene. V and J are TRBV10-2 and TRBJ2-5; 8 bases line up with TRBD1. In germline, CDR1 is WSHSY, CDR2 SAAADI. Unmatched junction bases numbered 11, after V lost 0 bases and J lost 2 bases. The CDR3 has 18 amino acids. CDR3 DNA, as far as it was read: TGCGCCAGCAGTGAGTCGAGCCTACAAAACAGGGGGCAAGAGACC. This sequence encodes CASSESSLQNRGQET. Given in full, the CDR3 is CASSESSLQNRGQETQYF.

In regard to this clone: From the germline J gene comes the end of the CDR3, since the read stops 3 residues before it. The chain is built from TRBV29-1 and TRBJ2-3, with 7 nucleotides matching TRBD1. The CDR3 contains 13 residues. The germline CDR1 and CDR2 sequences are SQVTM and ANQGSEA. Trimming at V came to 6 bases and at J to 4 bases, leaving 7 bases not matched to a gene. The CDR3 sequence is CSVPATGSDTQYF. CDR3 bases read: TGCAGCGTGCCTGCGACAGGGTCAGATACG.

Comments on this clone: Read sequence stops 3 residues before the CDR3 end, and the germline J gene provides the missing end. The chain is built from TRBV30 and TRBJ1-2; D not resolved. The CDR3 sequence is 11 residues long. Germline V gene data show CDR1 as GTSNPN and CDR2 as SVGIG (reference sequence). Here the CDR3 reads CAWRLPAGYTF. The CDR3 DNA, read in part, is TGTGCCTGGAGGCTTCCAGCGGGC.

In regard to this clone: The observed sequence ends 3 residues before the CDR3 terminus, with the missing tail filled in from the germline J gene. This sequence joins TRBV15 and TRBJ2-5, with D maybe TRBD1 (5 bases). V was shortened by 1 base and J by 6 bases, with 9 bases between the two germline ends. CDR3 length equals 13 residues. Germline V gene sequence: CDR1 LNHNV, CDR2 YYDKDF (reference sequence). The part of the CDR3 DNA that was read is TGTGCCACCAGCAGAGGACAGACAAAGACC. Translation gives CATSRGQTKT. The CDR3 in its entirety is CATSRGQTKTQYF.